Presented here are 22 T cell receptor beta chains from one specimen sequenced in a study of cytomegalovirus exposure and HLA in healthy donors. The PCR used 60 Vbeta and 13 Jbeta primers. TCRdb's copy holds only in-frame clones and misses some; the assay was immunoSEQ multiplex PCR. Of approximately 110,000 clones listed, around 81% are singletons. What was sequenced was PBMCs. Receptors originate from a young woman in good health and CMV-seronegative.

The genes are TRBV5-1 and TRBJ1-3; D is uncertain. CDR3 length equals 15 residues. Germline CDR1 is SGHRS and CDR2 is YFSETQ. V was trimmed by 4 bases and J by 0 bases, leaving 11 bases between them. As DNA, the CDR3 is TGCGCCAGCAGCCTGACGACTGGCTCTGGAAACACCATATATTTT. It yields the protein CASSLTTGSGNTIYF.

The chain uses TRBV5-1 and TRBJ2-3; TRBD2 matches 9 bases. Germline-derived CDR1 and CDR2 are SGHRS and YFSETQ. The J segment lost 4 bases and the V segment lost 0 bases, leaving 9 bases of the junction unmatched. This CDR3 contains 17 residues. CDR3 bases: TGCGCCAGCAGCTTGGGCGAACTAGCGGGTATTGCAGATACGCAGTATTTT. Amino acids: CASSLGELAGIADTQYF. Using reference TRBV5-1 and TRBJ2-3 for the parts outside the CDR3, the full variable domain is KAGVTQTPRYLIKTRGQQVTLSCSPISGHRSVSWYQQTPGQGLQFLFEYFSETQRNKGNFPGRFSGRQFSNSRSEMNVSTLELGDSALYLCASSLGELAGIADTQYFGPGTRLTVL.

The chain combines TRBV4-1 with TRBJ1-2, with D possibly matching TRBD1 (6 bases). The V end was cut by 4 bases, the J end by 13 bases, with 22 bases between. Germline CDR1 reads MGHRA; CDR2 reads YSYEKL. This CDR3 region has 14 residues. CDR3 DNA: TGCGCCAGCAGCCCTTCGCCCCGGGACAATTCACCCACCTTC. Translation gives CASSPSPRDNSPTF.

The V and J genes are TRBV7-3 and TRBJ2-1, with D perhaps TRBD2 (5 bases). Trimming shortened V by 5 bases and J by 2 bases, and 16 bases separated the two germline ends. CDR3 length: 16 amino acids. Germline CDR1 is SGHTA and CDR2 is FQGTGA. The CDR3 sequence: CASSPQSTGTYNEQFF. The CDR3 nucleotides are TGTGCCAGCAGCCCCCAGTCAACCGGGACCTACAATGAGCAGTTCTTC.

V and J are TRBV14 and TRBJ2-7, with D tentatively TRBD2 (5 bases). The CDR3 has 15 amino acids. Trimming cost V 3 bases and J 3 bases, with 15 bases left between them. Looked up from germline, CDR1 is SGHDN and CDR2 is FVKESK. The CDR3 nucleotides read TGTGCCAGCAGCCAGAGGGAAGCGGCCAACTACGAGCAGTACTTC. Its translation is CASSQREAANYEQYF. The entire variable domain, with the rest obtained from reference TRBV14 and TRBJ2-7, is as follows: EAGVTQFPSHSVIEKGQTVTLRCDPISGHDNLYWYRRVMGKEIKFLLHFVKESKQDESGMPNNRFLAERTGGTYSTLKVQPAELEDSGVYFCASSQREAANYEQYFGPGTRLTVT.

The V and J genes are TRBV4-2 and TRBJ2-7, with a weak D call TRBD2 (5 bases). Trimming pared 0 bases from V and 2 bases from J, leaving 11 bases between. This CDR3 is 15 amino acids long. The germline gives CDR1 LGHNA, CDR2 YNFKEQ. The CDR3 region is CASSQDRAGTYEQYF. CDR3 nucleotides: TGTGCCAGCAGCCAAGATAGGGCGGGTACCTACGAGCAGTACTTC.

CDR3 protein: CASSAGTETQYF. The CDR3, as DNA: TGTGCCAGCAGTGCAGGTACGGAGACCCAGTACTTC. The V and J genes are TRBV6-1 and TRBJ2-5; no clear D gene. Germline CDR1 and CDR2: MNHNS and SASEGT. The CDR3 totals 12 residues. V lost 4 bases to trimming and J lost 5 bases, with 8 bases between them.

This chain connects TRBV6-6 to TRBJ1-5, with D perhaps matching TRBD1 (5 bases). This CDR3 has 14 residues. Germline V lookup: CDR1 MNHNY, CDR2 SVGAGI (reference sequence). Between the trimmed V and J ends, which lost 7 bases and 5 bases, there was a span of 15 bases. CDR3 bases: TGTGCCAGCAACCCTGGGCAGGGCTATCAGCCCCAGCATTTT. Translated: CASNPGQGYQPQHF.

This clone came up a few times. The rearrangement joins TRBV2 to TRBJ2-1, with a weak D call TRBD2 (6 bases). V was cut by 9 bases and J by 12 bases, with 18 bases left in between. Germline CDR1 and CDR2: SNHLY and FYNNEI. The CDR3 runs to 12 residues. CDR3 DNA: TGTGCCAGTACGGAGGGCGGTATAGGGCAGTTCTTC. This encodes CASTEGGIGQFF.

The V and J genes are TRBV5-4 and TRBJ2-7; no firm D call. This CDR3 region has 15 residues. The V and J ends lost 0 bases and 0 bases respectively, with 10 bases between them. Germline V CDR1 and CDR2: SGHNT, YYREEE (reference sequence). The CDR3 sequence is CASSLDSSSSYEQYF. In nucleotides, the CDR3 is TGTGCCAGCAGCTTGGACAGTTCGTCCTCCTACGAGCAGTACTTC.

The chain is built from TRBV29-1 and TRBJ2-1; 10 positions agree with TRBD2. The germline V gene has CDR1 SQVTM and CDR2 ANQGSEA. V was clipped by 4 bases and J by 6 bases; unmatched bases: 6. This CDR3 spans 14 amino acids. The CDR3 DNA is TGCAGCGTTGGGACTAGCGGAGGGTCCAATGAGCAGTTCTTC. Encoded protein: CSVGTSGGSNEQFF.

The chain has TRBV2 and TRBJ2-3, with TRBD1 matching 9 bases. The CDR3 runs to 16 residues. The germline CDR1 and CDR2 sequences are SNHLY and FYNNEI. The trim removed 6 bases at V and 0 bases at J, leaving 7 bases unmatched. CDR3 protein: CASSTLGQGSTDTQYF. DNA of the CDR3: TGTGCCAGCAGCACGCTCGGACAGGGGAGCACAGATACGCAGTATTTT.

The rearrangement links TRBV11-2 to TRBJ1-1, with 9 bases matching TRBD1. Germline CDR1 SGHAT, CDR2 FQNNGV. CDR3 length equals 15 residues. Trimming removed 5 bases from V and 1 base from J; junction bases left unmatched: 5. CDR3 loop: CASSLTGQGNTEAFF. The CDR3 DNA is TGTGCCAGCAGCCTGACGGGACAGGGGAACACTGAAGCTTTCTTT.

J is TRBJ1-3 and V is TRBV2; D not resolved. This CDR3 has 14 amino acids. Trimming removed 4 bases from V and 4 bases from J, with 11 bases in between. Germline assignment: CDR1 SNHLY and CDR2 FYNNEI. CDR3 coding DNA: TGTGCCAGCAGTGCGGGAAGGTCGGGAAACACCATATATTTT. It codes for CASSAGRSGNTIYF.

The count of this clone is one. The chain recombines TRBV28 with TRBJ2-3; TRBD2 matches at 8 bases. The CDR3 runs to 18 residues. CDR1 is MDHEN, CDR2 SYDVKM, per germline. Trimming took 3 bases from V and 1 from J; bases not matched to a gene: 12. Here the CDR3 DNA reads TGTGCCAGCAGTTTGTCTACTAGCGGCAGCGGGGGCACAGATACGCAGTATTTT. It translates to CASSLSTSGSGGTDTQYF.

This chain joins TRBV5-4 and TRBJ2-2; D is uncertain. The CDR3 totals 15 residues. Germline V lookup: CDR1 SGHNT, CDR2 YYREEE (reference sequence). V was trimmed by 0 bases and J by 2 bases, leaving 8 bases between them. The CDR3 DNA is TGTGCCAGCAGCTTGGAGGCAGGAAACACCGGGGAGCTGTTTTTT. Amino acid sequence: CASSLEAGNTGELFF.

J is TRBJ2-7 and V is TRBV19; D is unresolved. This CDR3 region has 13 residues. Looked up from germline, CDR1 is LNHDA and CDR2 is SQIVND (reference sequence). Trimming removed 3 bases from V and 4 bases from J, with 10 bases in between. This CDR3 is CASSIRHSYEQYF. The CDR3 DNA reads TGTGCCAGTAGTATTCGACACAGTTACGAGCAGTACTTC.

The chain joins TRBV7-6 to TRBJ1-4, with D unclear. CDR1 and CDR2 (germline): SGHVS, FNYEAQ. V was trimmed by 1 base and J by 2 bases, leaving 8 bases between them. The CDR3 has 15 amino acids. The CDR3 loop reads CASSLGRRTNEKLFF. CDR3 nucleotide sequence: TGTGCCAGCAGCTTAGGCAGGAGGACTAATGAAAAACTGTTTTTT.

The J gene is TRBJ2-1, the V gene TRBV6-1; TRBD2 might be the D (6 bases). The CDR3 totals 12 residues. CDR1 MNHNS and CDR2 SASEGT come from the germline V gene. Trimming left V 6 bases short and J 10 bases short, with 13 bases between. As DNA, the CDR3 is TGTGCCAGCAGCTGGGGAGGTCGGGAGCAGTTCTTC. Protein sequence: CASSWGGREQFF.

The V gene is TRBV10-3, the J gene TRBJ2-6, with 7 bases aligning to TRBD1. Germline trimming cut 7 bases from V and 3 bases from J; bases unmatched to any gene: 6. The length of the CDR3 is 15 residues. From germline, CDR1 is ENHRY and CDR2 SYGVKD. CDR3 nucleotide sequence: TGTGCCATCATGGAACAGGGGAGTGGGGCCAACGTCCTGACTTTC. This gives the protein CAIMEQGSGANVLTF.

V and J are TRBV9 and TRBJ1-4; TRBD1 might be the D (6 bases). CDR3 size: 14 residues. V dropped 2 bases and J dropped 5 bases, with 10 bases sitting between them. The V gene's germline CDR1 is SGDLS and CDR2 YYNGEE. CDR3 coding DNA: TGTGCCAGCAGCGTTTGGGGGGGCAATGAAAAACTGTTTTTT. This sequence encodes CASSVWGGNEKLFF. Full variable domain (remainder filled in from reference TRBV9 and TRBJ1-4): DSGVTQTPKHLITATGQRVTLRCSPRSGDLSVYWYQQSLDQGLQFLIQYYNGEERAKGNILERFSAQQFPDLHSELNLSSLELGDSALYFCASSVWGGNEKLFFGSGTQLSVL.

The chain carries TRBV5-4 and TRBJ2-3; TRBD2 aligns across 7 bases. V trimming: 1 base; J trimming: 0 bases; junction bases outside the gene matches: 5. The CDR3 has 16 amino acids. Germline loops: CDR1 SGHNT, CDR2 YYREEE (reference sequence). CDR3 loop: CASSLRLAASTDTQYF. CDR3 DNA sequence: TGTGCCAGCAGCTTGCGGCTAGCGGCCAGCACAGATACGCAGTATTTT.